These T cell receptor beta chains were read from a single sample in a study of shared clonotypes between healthy human individuals. Generated by immunoSEQ multiplex PCR, the TCRdb table keeps only in-frame clones and is missing some. There are 800,000 to 1,200,000 clones in the sample; 70% to 80% occur only once, and 0.4% to 0.55% lies in the top ten. The sample was memory CD4+ T cells from PBMCs. The receptors shown here come from a man aged 18 to 29 in good health. Some clones in this sample may be carry-over from other donors' samples. Both conserved end residues are part of each CDR3. Fields, in order: J gene, V gene, CDR3 protein.

J gene: TRBJ1-3; V gene: TRBV19; CDR3 protein: CASSKKTGVRIATIYF
J gene: TRBJ1-2; V gene: TRBV28; CDR3 protein: CASSFGMRGYTF
J gene: TRBJ2-5; V gene: TRBV19; CDR3 protein: CASSRSGETQYF
J gene: TRBJ1-1; V gene: TRBV19; CDR3 protein: CASSSDRSTVMNTEAFF
J gene: TRBJ2-3; V gene: TRBV28; CDR3 protein: CASSRRRPTDTQYF
J gene: TRBJ2-3; V gene: TRBV7-2; CDR3 protein: CASTNPGGSETQYF
J gene: TRBJ2-1; V gene: TRBV19; CDR3 protein: CASSAIAGGSDEQFF
J gene: TRBJ1-6; V gene: TRBV5-1; CDR3 protein: CASSLMAGGGNSPLHF
J gene: TRBJ2-3; V gene: TRBV11-3; CDR3 protein: CASSLASTDTQYF
J gene: TRBJ2-5; V gene: TRBV4-2; CDR3 protein: CASSQEELAGEKTQYF
J gene: TRBJ2-5; V gene: TRBV20-1; CDR3 protein: CSASSQETQYF
J gene: TRBJ2-7; V gene: TRBV5-1; CDR3 protein: CASSTTGLAGNEQYF
J gene: TRBJ1-5; V gene: TRBV2; CDR3 protein: CASSASQGDQPQHF